The 21 T cell receptor beta chains presented below share a single source sample, sequenced in a study of a mutant IDH1 vaccine in newly diagnosed glioma. Time point indicated: week 35, safety follow-up. Doses of 300 ug of mutant IDH1 20-mer peptide were given with topical imiquimod. The repertoire was sequenced with immunoSEQ multiplex PCR; TCRdb's copy has only in-frame clones and lacks some. The data show about 68,000 clones, approximately 84% seen once. These receptors have no identified antigens. Sample: PBMCs, taken from a glioma patient whose treatment included an IDH1 peptide vaccine. The receptor source for this set is a man younger than 35 with glioma.

The chain links TRBV9 to TRBJ1-5, with D perhaps TRBD1 (5 bases). CDR1 is SGDLS, CDR2 YYNGEE, per germline. V lost 4 bases, J lost 4 bases, and 15 bases lay in between. This CDR3 is built from 15 residues. CDR3 in amino acids: CASSPRDGRNQPQHF. For the CDR3, the DNA is TGTGCCAGCAGCCCCAGGGACGGTAGGAATCAGCCCCAGCATTTT.

V and J are TRBV28 and TRBJ1-5, with D perhaps matching TRBD1 (5 bases). With 7 bases removed from V and 0 bases from J, the gap between germline ends came to 7 bases. Germline CDR1 reads MDHEN; CDR2 reads SYDVKM. The CDR3 consists of 13 residues. The CDR3, as DNA: TGTGCCAGCATGAGGGGTAGCAATCAGCCCCAGCATTTT. This codes for CASMRGSNQPQHF. The entire variable domain, with the rest obtained from reference TRBV28 and TRBJ1-5, is as follows: DVKVTQSSRYLVKRTGEKVFLECVQDMDHENMFWYRQDPGLGLRLIYFSYDVKMKEKGDIPEGYSVSREKKERFSLILESASTNQTSMYLCASMRGSNQPQHFGDGTRLSIL.

This clone has just one count. The chain uses TRBV6-1 and TRBJ2-5; D possibly corresponds to TRBD2 (6 bases). Germline assignment: CDR1 MNHNS and CDR2 SASEGT. This CDR3 contains 13 residues. Trimming left V 8 bases short and J 3 bases short, with 13 bases between. The CDR3 protein is CASLWRGKETQYF. The CDR3 region has the DNA TGTGCCAGCCTATGGCGGGGAAAAGAGACCCAGTACTTC.

The rearrangement links TRBV28 to TRBJ1-5, with TRBD1 matching 9 bases. The CDR3 has 16 residues. Per germline, CDR1 MDHEN and CDR2 SYDVKM. J lost 4 bases, V lost 5 bases, and 9 bases had no gene match. The CDR3 loop is CASSAPGTGSNQPQHF. CDR3 coding DNA: TGTGCCAGCAGTGCCCCCGGGACAGGGAGTAATCAGCCCCAGCATTTT.

This chain uses TRBV6-1 with TRBJ2-1, with 9 positions matching TRBD2. The CDR3 length is 16 residues. J lost 5 bases, V lost 8 bases, and 13 bases had no gene match. Germline CDR1 is MNHNS and CDR2 is SASEGT. CDR3 residues: CASRGYSGRRNNEQFF. In nucleotides, the CDR3 is TGTGCCAGCCGTGGATATAGCGGGAGAAGAAACAATGAGCAGTTCTTC.

This chain connects TRBV7-9 to TRBJ2-7; 10 bases fit TRBD2. The CDR3 sequence is 14 residues long. Trimming cost V 4 bases and J 3 bases; bases outside gene matches: 3. From germline, CDR1 is SEHNR and CDR2 FQNEAQ (reference sequence). CDR3 sequence (DNA): TGTGCCAGCAGCTCTAGCGGGAGAGGCTACGAGCAGTACTTC. Amino acids: CASSSSGRGYEQYF. The variable domain in full, completed from reference TRBV7-9 and TRBJ2-7, reads DTGVSQNPRHKITKRGQNVTFRCDPISEHNRLYWYRQTLGQGPEFLTYFQNEAQLEKSRLLSDRFSAERPKGSFSTLEIQRTEQGDSAMYLCASSSSGRGYEQYFGPGTRLTVT.

The chain has TRBV18 and TRBJ1-6; 7 bases match TRBD1. This CDR3 region has 15 residues. From germline, CDR1 is KGHSH and CDR2 LQKENI. The trim removed 6 bases at V and 7 bases at J, leaving 9 bases unmatched. CDR3 coding DNA: TGTGCCAGCTCTATAAACACAGGGGAAAATTCACCCCTCCACTTT. Translated: CASSINTGENSPLHF.

The V gene is TRBV4-2, the J gene TRBJ1-1; D gene uncertain. The germline gives CDR1 LGHNA, CDR2 YNFKEQ. CDR3 length: 14 amino acids. V was pared by 0 bases and J by 3 bases, with 8 bases between. DNA of the CDR3: TGTGCCAGCAGCCAAGAGCCGATATACACTGAAGCTTTCTTT. This codes for CASSQEPIYTEAFF.

The rearrangement links TRBV9 to TRBJ1-4; 7 bases map to TRBD1. The germline V gene has CDR1 SGDLS and CDR2 YYNGEE. This CDR3 comprises 15 residues. V shed 4 bases and J 1 base; nucleotides not matched to a gene: 4. The CDR3 protein is CASSPRQGTNEKLFF. CDR3 nucleotide sequence: TGTGCCAGCAGCCCAAGACAGGGAACTAATGAAAAACTGTTTTTT.

This clone has only one observation. The rearrangement uses TRBV9 and TRBJ1-1; no clear D. CDR1 is SGDLS, CDR2 YYNGEE, per germline. The CDR3 is 13 residues long. Trimming shortened V by 4 bases and J by 3 bases, and 10 bases separated the two germline ends. Here the CDR3 reads CASSPDGDTEAFF. The CDR3 DNA is TGTGCCAGCAGCCCAGACGGGGACACTGAAGCTTTCTTT.

The chain has TRBV7-2 and TRBJ1-1; the D gene is possibly TRBD1 (6 bases). This CDR3 region has 15 residues. CDR1 and CDR2 from the germline V gene are SGHTA and FQGNSA. The V gene lost 2 bases and the J gene lost 1 base, with 11 bases spanning the gap. The CDR3 DNA sequence: TGTGCCAGCAGCTTACAGGAGACAGGGAACACTGAAGCTTTCTTT. This translates into CASSLQETGNTEAFF.

J is TRBJ1-5 and V is TRBV5-1; D is undetermined. This CDR3 is 14 amino acids long. Germline lookup yields CDR1 SGHRS and CDR2 YFSETQ. With 4 bases removed from V and 2 bases from J, the gap between germline ends came to 10 bases. Written as DNA, the CDR3 is TGCGCCAGCAGCCCCCGGGGTGGCAATCAGCCCCAGCATTTT. Translating gives CASSPRGGNQPQHF.

The J gene is TRBJ1-5, the V gene TRBV18; no firm D call. This CDR3 has 15 amino acids. Looked up from germline, CDR1 is KGHSH and CDR2 is LQKENI. V gave up 1 base and J gave up 3 bases, with 10 bases separating them. The CDR3 coding sequence is TGTGCCAGCTCACCACAGTCCAGTCCCAATCAGCCCCAGCATTTT. Protein sequence: CASSPQSSPNQPQHF.

V gene TRBV18 combines with J gene TRBJ2-7, with a possible D match to TRBD1 (6 bases). The CDR3 runs to 13 residues. Germline CDR1 and CDR2: KGHSH and LQKENI. Deletions cut 2 bases from V and 11 bases from J, with 16 bases between. The CDR3, as DNA: TGTGCCAGCTCACCAGCGCCCCTGAGGGGGAAGTACTTC. Its translation: CASSPAPLRGKYF.

V is TRBV7-9 and J is TRBJ1-2, with D perhaps TRBD1 (5 bases). V dropped 4 bases and J dropped 8 bases, with 14 bases sitting between them. The length of the CDR3 is 13 residues. The germline gives CDR1 SEHNR, CDR2 FQNEAQ (reference sequence). CDR3 residues: CASSSSPGQGYTF. The CDR3 coding sequence is TGTGCCAGCAGCTCTTCTCCGGGGCAAGGCTACACCTTC.

The chain has TRBV5-6 and TRBJ2-1; no definite D call. V was cut by 3 bases and J by 2 bases, with 0 bases left in between. Germline V gives CDR1 SGHDT, CDR2 YYEEEE. This CDR3 comprises 11 residues. The CDR3, as DNA: TGTGCCAGCAGCTCCTACAATGAGCAGTTCTTC. This gives the protein CASSSYNEQFF.

The V gene is TRBV15, the J gene TRBJ2-6; D assignment may be TRBD1 or TRBD2 (6 bases each). Trimming removed 3 bases from V and 0 bases from J, with 12 bases in between. There are 17 residues in the CDR3. Looked up from germline, CDR1 is LNHNV and CDR2 is YYDKDF (reference sequence). The CDR3 nucleotides are TGTGCCACCAGCAGGGAGGGGGTCCTCTCTGGGGCCAACGTCCTGACTTTC. Protein sequence: CATSREGVLSGANVLTF.

The table lists this clone with a count of one. The chain employs TRBV2 and TRBJ2-2, with D perhaps TRBD1 or TRBD2 (5 bases each). V gave up 8 bases and J gave up 0 bases, with 7 bases separating them. This CDR3 contains 13 residues. Germline assignment: CDR1 SNHLY and CDR2 FYNNEI. The CDR3 is CASLGANTGELFF. DNA for the CDR3: TGTGCCAGCCTGGGGGCGAACACCGGGGAGCTGTTTTTT.

V gene TRBV11-2 combines with J gene TRBJ2-7, with a weak D call TRBD1 (6 bases). CDR3 length equals 15 residues. The V gene lost 6 bases and the J gene lost 4 bases, with 19 bases spanning the gap. Germline assignment: CDR1 SGHAT and CDR2 FQNNGV. The CDR3 is CASRPPGHISYEQYF. CDR3 nucleotides: TGTGCCAGCAGACCTCCGGGACACATATCGTACGAGCAGTACTTC.

The rearrangement uses TRBV19 and TRBJ1-2; maybe TRBD1 (5 bases). CDR1 and CDR2 (germline): LNHDA, SQIVND (reference sequence). Trimming cost V 8 bases and J 2 bases, with 18 bases left between them. There are 15 residues in the CDR3. CDR3 coding DNA: TGTGCCAGTCGATGGGACGGAATGCCAAACTATGGCTACACCTTC. Residues: CASRWDGMPNYGYTF.

The genes are TRBV6-5 and TRBJ1-5, with D unresolved. Between the trimmed V and J ends, which lost 6 bases and 2 bases, there was a span of 8 bases. The CDR3 contains 13 residues. Germline CDR1 MNHEY, CDR2 SVGAGI. CDR3 sequence: CASRSEGNQPQHF. In DNA form, the CDR3 reads TGTGCCAGCAGGTCCGAGGGCAATCAGCCCCAGCATTTT.